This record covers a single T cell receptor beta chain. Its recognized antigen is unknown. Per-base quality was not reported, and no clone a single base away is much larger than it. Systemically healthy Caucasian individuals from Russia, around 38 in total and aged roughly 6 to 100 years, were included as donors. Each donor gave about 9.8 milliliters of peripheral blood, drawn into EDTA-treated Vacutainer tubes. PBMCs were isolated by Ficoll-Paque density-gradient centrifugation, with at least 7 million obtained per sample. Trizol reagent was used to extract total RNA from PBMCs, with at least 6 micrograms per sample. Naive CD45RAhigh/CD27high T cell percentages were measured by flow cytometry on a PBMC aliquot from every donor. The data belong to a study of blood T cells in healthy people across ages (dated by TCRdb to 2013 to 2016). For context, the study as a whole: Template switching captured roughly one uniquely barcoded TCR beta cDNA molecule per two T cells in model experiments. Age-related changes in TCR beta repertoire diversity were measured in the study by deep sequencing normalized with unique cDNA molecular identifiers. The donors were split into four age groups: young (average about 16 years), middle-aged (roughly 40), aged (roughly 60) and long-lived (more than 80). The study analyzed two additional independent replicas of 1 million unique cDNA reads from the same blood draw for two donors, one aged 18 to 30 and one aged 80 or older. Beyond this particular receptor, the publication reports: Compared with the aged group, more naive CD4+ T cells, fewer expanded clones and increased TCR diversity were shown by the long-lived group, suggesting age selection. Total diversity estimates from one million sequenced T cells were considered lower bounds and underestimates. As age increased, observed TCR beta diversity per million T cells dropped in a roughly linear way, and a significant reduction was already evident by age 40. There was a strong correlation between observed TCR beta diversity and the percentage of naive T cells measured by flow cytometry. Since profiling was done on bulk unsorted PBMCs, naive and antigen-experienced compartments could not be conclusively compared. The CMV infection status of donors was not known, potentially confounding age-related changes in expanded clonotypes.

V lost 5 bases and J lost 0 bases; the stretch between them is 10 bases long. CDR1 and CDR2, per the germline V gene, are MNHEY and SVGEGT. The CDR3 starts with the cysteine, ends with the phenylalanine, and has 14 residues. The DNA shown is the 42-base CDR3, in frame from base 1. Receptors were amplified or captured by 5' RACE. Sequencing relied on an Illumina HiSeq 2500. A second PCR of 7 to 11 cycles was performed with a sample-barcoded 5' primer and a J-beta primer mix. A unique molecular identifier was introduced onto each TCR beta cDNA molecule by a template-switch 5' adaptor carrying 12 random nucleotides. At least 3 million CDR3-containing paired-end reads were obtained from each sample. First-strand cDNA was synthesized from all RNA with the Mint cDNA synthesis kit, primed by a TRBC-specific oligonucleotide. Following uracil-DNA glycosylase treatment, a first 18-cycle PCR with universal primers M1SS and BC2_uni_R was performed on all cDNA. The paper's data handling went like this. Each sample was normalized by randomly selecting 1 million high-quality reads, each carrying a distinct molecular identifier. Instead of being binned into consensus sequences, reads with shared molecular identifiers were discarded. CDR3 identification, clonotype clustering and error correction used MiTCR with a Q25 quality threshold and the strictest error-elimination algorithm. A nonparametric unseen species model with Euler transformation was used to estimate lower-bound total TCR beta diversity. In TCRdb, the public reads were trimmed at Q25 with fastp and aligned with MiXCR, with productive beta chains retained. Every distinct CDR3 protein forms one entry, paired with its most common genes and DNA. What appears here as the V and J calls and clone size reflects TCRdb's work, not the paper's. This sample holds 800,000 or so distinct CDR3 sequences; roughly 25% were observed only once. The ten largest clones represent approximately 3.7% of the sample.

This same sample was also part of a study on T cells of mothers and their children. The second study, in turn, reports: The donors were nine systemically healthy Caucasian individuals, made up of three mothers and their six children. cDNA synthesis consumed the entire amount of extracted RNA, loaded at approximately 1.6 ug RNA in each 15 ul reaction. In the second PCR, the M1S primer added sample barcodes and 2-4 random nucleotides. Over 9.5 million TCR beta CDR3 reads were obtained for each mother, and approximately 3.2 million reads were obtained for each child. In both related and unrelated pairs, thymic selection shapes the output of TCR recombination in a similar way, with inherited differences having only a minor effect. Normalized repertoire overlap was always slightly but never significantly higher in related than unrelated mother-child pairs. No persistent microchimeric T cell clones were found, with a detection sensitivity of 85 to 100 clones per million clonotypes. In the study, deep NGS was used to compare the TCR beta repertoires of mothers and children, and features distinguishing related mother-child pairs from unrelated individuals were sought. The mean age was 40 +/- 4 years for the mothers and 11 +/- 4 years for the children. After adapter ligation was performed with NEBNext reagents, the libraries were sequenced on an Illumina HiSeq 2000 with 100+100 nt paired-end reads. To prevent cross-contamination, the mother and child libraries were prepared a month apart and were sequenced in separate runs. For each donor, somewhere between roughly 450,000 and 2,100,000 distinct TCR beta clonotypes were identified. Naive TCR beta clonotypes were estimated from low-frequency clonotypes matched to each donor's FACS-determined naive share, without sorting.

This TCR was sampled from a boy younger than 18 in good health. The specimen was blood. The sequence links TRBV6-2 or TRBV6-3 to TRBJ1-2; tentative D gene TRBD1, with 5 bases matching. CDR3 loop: CASSGHRANYGYTF. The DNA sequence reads TGTGCCAGCAGTGGACACCGAGCTAACTATGGCTACACCTTC.